This T cell receptor beta chain was obtained from a study of T cells after yellow fever vaccination. Study observations and caveats: Subsequent to the booster, the majority of primary-vaccination clones reappeared (around 96% CD4, around 85% CD8). A faster peak, day 5 versus 15, was reached by the weaker secondary response. Any FACS-sorted repertoire could hold abundant clonotypes that contaminate it from the bulk population.

A universal primer site and UMIs were added as TCR cDNA was made by 5'RACE template switching. TCRdb passed the 5' RACE reads through MiXCR, listing each CDR3 protein once. The data contain some 560,000 distinct CDR3 sequences, 15% to 20% of them singletons. From germline, CDR1 is SEHNR and CDR2 FQNEAQ (reference sequence). V lost 2 bases, J lost 5 bases, and 10 bases lay in between. This CDR3 region has 13 residues. In regard to this clonotype: Antigen unknown.

The chain carries TRBV7-9 and TRBJ2-7, with unresolved D. The source of this sequence is a man aged 25-45 years who received the YFV17D yellow fever vaccine. Sequences were derived from PBMCs, sampled 15 days after the yellow fever booster vaccination. The CDR3 here is CASSLYNIHEQYF. The CDR3 DNA is TGTGCCAGCAGCTTATACAATATCCACGAGCAGTACTTC. Full variable domain (remainder filled in from reference TRBV7-9 and TRBJ2-7): DTGVSQNPRHKITKRGQNVTFRCDPISEHNRLYWYRQTLGQGPEFLTYFQNEAQLEKSRLLSDRFSAERPKGSFSTLEIQRTEQGDSAMYLCASSLYNIHEQYFGPGTRLTVT.